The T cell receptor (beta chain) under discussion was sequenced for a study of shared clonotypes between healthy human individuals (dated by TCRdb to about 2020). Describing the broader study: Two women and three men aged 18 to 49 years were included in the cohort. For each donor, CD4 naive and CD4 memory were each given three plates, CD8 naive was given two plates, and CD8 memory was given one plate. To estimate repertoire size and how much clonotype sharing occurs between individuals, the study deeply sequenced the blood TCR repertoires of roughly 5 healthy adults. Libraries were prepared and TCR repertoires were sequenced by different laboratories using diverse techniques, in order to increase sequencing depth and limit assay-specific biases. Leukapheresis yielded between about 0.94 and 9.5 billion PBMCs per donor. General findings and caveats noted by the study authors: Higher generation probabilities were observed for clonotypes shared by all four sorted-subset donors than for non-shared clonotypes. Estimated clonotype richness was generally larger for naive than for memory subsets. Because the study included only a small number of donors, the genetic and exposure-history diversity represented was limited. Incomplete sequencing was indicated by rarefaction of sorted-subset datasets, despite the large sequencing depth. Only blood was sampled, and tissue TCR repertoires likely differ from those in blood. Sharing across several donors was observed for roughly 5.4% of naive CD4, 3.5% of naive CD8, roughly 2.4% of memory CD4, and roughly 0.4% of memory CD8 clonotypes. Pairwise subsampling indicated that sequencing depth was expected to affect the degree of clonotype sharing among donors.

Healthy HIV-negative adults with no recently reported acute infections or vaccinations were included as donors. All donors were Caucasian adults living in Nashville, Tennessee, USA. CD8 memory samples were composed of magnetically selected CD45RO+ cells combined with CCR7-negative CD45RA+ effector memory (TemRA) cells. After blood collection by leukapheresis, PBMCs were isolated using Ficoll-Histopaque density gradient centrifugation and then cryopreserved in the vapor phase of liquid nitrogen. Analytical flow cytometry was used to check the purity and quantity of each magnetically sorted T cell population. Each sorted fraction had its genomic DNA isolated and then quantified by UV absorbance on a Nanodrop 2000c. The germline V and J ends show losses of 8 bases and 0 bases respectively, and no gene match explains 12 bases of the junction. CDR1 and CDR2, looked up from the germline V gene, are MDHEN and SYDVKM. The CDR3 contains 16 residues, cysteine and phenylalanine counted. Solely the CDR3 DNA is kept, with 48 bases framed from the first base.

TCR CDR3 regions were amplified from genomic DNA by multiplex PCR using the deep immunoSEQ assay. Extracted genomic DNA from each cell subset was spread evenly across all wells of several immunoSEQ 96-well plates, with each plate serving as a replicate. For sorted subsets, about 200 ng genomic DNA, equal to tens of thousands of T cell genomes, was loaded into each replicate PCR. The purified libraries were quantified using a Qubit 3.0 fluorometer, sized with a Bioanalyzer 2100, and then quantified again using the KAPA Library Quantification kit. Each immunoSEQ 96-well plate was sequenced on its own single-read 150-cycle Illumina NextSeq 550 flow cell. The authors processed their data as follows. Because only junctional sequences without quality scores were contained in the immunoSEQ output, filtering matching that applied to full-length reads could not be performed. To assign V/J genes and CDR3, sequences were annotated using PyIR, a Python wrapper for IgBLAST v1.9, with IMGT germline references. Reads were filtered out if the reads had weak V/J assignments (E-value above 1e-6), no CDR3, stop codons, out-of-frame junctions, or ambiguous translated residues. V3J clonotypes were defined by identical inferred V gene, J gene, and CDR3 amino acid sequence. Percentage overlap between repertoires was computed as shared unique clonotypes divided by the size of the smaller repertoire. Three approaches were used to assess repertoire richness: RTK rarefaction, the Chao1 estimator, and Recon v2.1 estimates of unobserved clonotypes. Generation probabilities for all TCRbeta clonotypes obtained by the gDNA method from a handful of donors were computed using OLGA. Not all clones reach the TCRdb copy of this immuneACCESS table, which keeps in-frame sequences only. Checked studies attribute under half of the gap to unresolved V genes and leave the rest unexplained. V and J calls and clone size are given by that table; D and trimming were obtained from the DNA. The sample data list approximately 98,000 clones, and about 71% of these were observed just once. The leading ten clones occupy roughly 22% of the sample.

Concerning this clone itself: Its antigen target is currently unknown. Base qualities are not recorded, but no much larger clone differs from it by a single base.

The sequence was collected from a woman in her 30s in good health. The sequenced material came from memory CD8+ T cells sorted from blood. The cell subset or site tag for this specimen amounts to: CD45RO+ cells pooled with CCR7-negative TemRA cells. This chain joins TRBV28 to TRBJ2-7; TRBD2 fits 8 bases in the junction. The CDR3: CASRRTRSGTSYEQYF. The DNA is TGTGCCAGCCGACGAACACGTAGCGGGACCTCCTACGAGCAGTACTTC.